The 17 T cell receptor beta chains below all came from one sample that was sequenced in a study of T cells in Graves' hyperthyroidism and ophthalmopathy. It was RNA transcripts that yielded the amplified TCR beta CDR3 regions. First-round RT-PCR targeting the TCR CDR3 was performed with the HTBI primer set. TCRdb recomputed calls from the multiplex PCR reads with MiXCR, one row per CDR3 protein. Of approximately 560,000 distinct CDR3 sequences in the sample, more than 15% are singletons; the top ten hold around 7.5%. What was sequenced was blood. All receptors derive from a woman younger than 45 with Graves' hyperthyroidism.

V usage is TRBV20-1 and J usage is TRBJ1-3; TRBD1 aligns across 8 bases. The CDR3 has 14 residues. The V segment lost 6 bases and the J segment 2 bases; nucleotides outside the gene matches: 6. Germline V gene sequence: CDR1 DFQATT, CDR2 SNEGSKA (reference sequence). CDR3 sequence reads: CSAPPDRAGNTIYF. The CDR3 nucleotides read TGCAGTGCCCCCCCGGACAGGGCTGGAAACACCATATATTTT.

In this sample, this clonotype turned up a few times. The J gene is TRBJ2-2, the V gene TRBV12-3 or TRBV12-4; D is perhaps TRBD1 or TRBD2 (6 bases each). The ends were cut back, 3 bases at V and 4 bases at J, with 21 bases in the middle. CDR3 length equals 18 residues. CDR3 sequence reads: CASSFRQVGGGSTGELFF. As DNA, the CDR3 is TGTGCCAGCAGTTTTAGACAGGTGGGGGGAGGAAGCACCGGGGAGCTGTTTTTT.

This clonotype was seen ten or more times. V and J are TRBV11-2 and TRBJ2-3; D might be TRBD2 (7 bases). The CDR3 has 16 amino acids. Per germline, CDR1 SGHAT and CDR2 FQNNGV. V shed 5 bases and J shed 0 bases, with 15 bases lying between them. In DNA, the CDR3 is TGTGCCAGCAGCCTAAGGGGGGGCGACAGCACAGATACGCAGTATTTT. Protein product: CASSLRGGDSTDTQYF. Using reference TRBV11-2 and TRBJ2-3 for the parts outside the CDR3, the full variable domain is EAGVAQSPRYKIIEKRQSVAFWCNPISGHATLYWYQQILGQGPKLLIQFQNNGVVDDSQLPKDRFSAERLKGVDSTLKIQPAKLEDSAVYLCASSLRGGDSTDTQYFGPGTRLTVL.

This clonotype was recorded many times. In DNA form, the CDR3 reads TGCGCCAGCAGCTTGGCCGTCTCGTACACTGAAGCTTTCTTT. It encodes CASSLAVSYTEAFF. The V gene is TRBV5-1, the J gene TRBJ1-1, with no clear D. The V end lost 0 bases, the J end lost 3 bases, and 9 bases lay between the germline ends. This CDR3 has 14 amino acids. Germline V gene sequence: CDR1 SGHRS, CDR2 YFSETQ.

The V call is TRBV27, the J call TRBJ2-1; 9 bases fit TRBD2. The CDR3 is made up of 13 amino acids. Germline V gives CDR1 MNHEY, CDR2 SMNVEV (reference sequence). V was pared by 0 bases and J by 10 bases, with 1 base of the junction left unmatched. The CDR3 protein is CASSLSAGGEQFF. CDR3 in DNA: TGTGCCAGCAGTTTATCTGCGGGAGGGGAGCAGTTCTTC.

The J gene is TRBJ2-3, the V gene TRBV28; 10 nucleotides match TRBD2. The ends lost 3 bases at V and 2 bases at J; junction bases unmatched: 11. CDR1 is MDHEN and CDR2 is SYDVKM in the germline V gene. This CDR3 spans 18 amino acids. The CDR3 region is CASSFAAAGGRVTDTQYF. The CDR3 region has the DNA TGTGCCAGCAGTTTCGCTGCAGCGGGAGGGCGGGTCACAGATACGCAGTATTTT.

The table lists this clonotype with many counts. The chain carries TRBV7-9 and TRBJ2-7, with D possibly matching TRBD1 (6 bases). The germline V and J ends were trimmed by 6 bases and 3 bases, with 18 bases remaining between them. Germline V gives CDR1 SEHNR, CDR2 FQNEAQ (reference sequence). This CDR3 spans 15 amino acids. CDR3 coding DNA: TGTGCCAGCAGTTACCGGGACACCGAAAACTACGAGCAGTACTTC. Translated, it gives CASSYRDTENYEQYF.

This clonotype was picked up one time. This chain uses TRBV9 with TRBJ2-2; D not certain. CDR3 length equals 18 residues. Germline loops: CDR1 SGDLS, CDR2 YYNGEE. The V end was cut by 4 bases, the J end by 2 bases, with 21 bases between. The CDR3 loop reads CASSQDWGFSANTGELFF. The CDR3 nucleotides are TGTGCCAGCAGCCAAGATTGGGGTTTTTCGGCCAACACCGGGGAGCTGTTTTTT.

This clonotype occurred many times. This rearrangement joins TRBV20-1 to TRBJ2-1; no firm D call. Germline loops: CDR1 DFQATT, CDR2 SNEGSKA (reference sequence). V was trimmed by 4 bases and J by 4 bases, leaving 14 bases between them. The length of the CDR3 is 14 residues. This chain's CDR3 is CSANPGTAYNEQFF. The CDR3 DNA reads as TGCAGTGCTAACCCAGGAACAGCTTACAATGAGCAGTTCTTC.

This clonotype was seen at least ten times. The chain uses TRBV6-1 and TRBJ2-7; D might be TRBD2 (8 bases). Trimming took 6 bases from V and 7 from J, leaving 25 bases between them. This CDR3 is 16 amino acids long. Germline V gene data show CDR1 as MNHNS and CDR2 as SASEGT. This CDR3 reads CASSTFGTRGPGEQYF. DNA of the CDR3: TGTGCCAGCAGCACATTTGGGACTAGGGGGCCTGGTGAGCAGTACTTC.

This clonotype was detected many times. The chain has TRBV6-1 and TRBJ2-3; D perhaps matches TRBD1 (6 bases). The CDR3 loop spans 17 amino acids. Germline V CDR1 and CDR2: MNHNS, SASEGT. Trimming shortened V by 7 bases and J by 0 bases, and 20 bases separated the two germline ends. The CDR3 loop reads CASKYREGASSTDTQYF. The CDR3 DNA reads TGTGCCAGCAAATACAGGGAAGGGGCCTCTAGCACAGATACGCAGTATTTT.

This clonotype occurred many times. Relative to the germline gene, one junction end is altered; a read error may explain this. The chain links TRBV2 to TRBJ2-5; TRBD1 is a possible D gene (6 bases). The CDR3 covers 13 residues. CDR1 SNHLY and CDR2 FYNNEI come from the germline V gene. CDR3 sequence reads: CASSEVQGQPPNF. The CDR3 bases are TGTGCCAGCAGTGAAGTTCAGGGGCAGCCTCCGAACTTC.

This clonotype was observed many times. The chain has TRBV10-2 and TRBJ2-2; D ambiguous. V was pared by 0 bases and J by 6 bases, with 5 bases between. CDR3 size: 13 residues. Looked up from germline, CDR1 is WSHSY and CDR2 is SAAADI. The DNA for the CDR3 is TGCGCCAGCAGTGAGTCGCGCTCCGGGGAGCTGTTTTTT. It specifies CASSESRSGELFF.

The V and J genes are TRBV10-3 and TRBJ2-3; the match to TRBD1 covers 8 bases. Germline lookup yields CDR1 ENHRY and CDR2 SYGVKD. The CDR3 covers 14 residues. The junction had 5 bases not matched to a gene; V was cut back by 7 bases and J by 2 bases. The CDR3 DNA follows: TGTGCCATCAAGGGGGGACAGGCCACAGATACGCAGTATTTT. It specifies CAIKGGQATDTQYF.

The gene calls are TRBV7-9 and TRBJ1-2, with 9 bases lining up with TRBD1. V was clipped by 2 bases and J by 8 bases; unmatched bases: 9. The CDR3 has 15 amino acids. The germline CDR1 and CDR2 sequences are SEHNR and FQNEAQ (reference sequence). The CDR3 sequence is CASSLTIRTGVGYTF. The CDR3 nucleotides read TGTGCCAGCAGCTTAACGATCCGGACAGGGGTGGGCTACACCTTC.

This chain uses TRBV10-3 with TRBJ1-2; 11 positions agree with TRBD1. The V segment lost 7 bases and the J segment 6 bases; nucleotides outside the gene matches: 4. Germline-derived CDR1 and CDR2 are ENHRY and SYGVKD. The length of the CDR3 is 13 residues. The CDR3 sequence is CAINGQGADGYTF. CDR3 sequence (DNA): TGTGCCATCAATGGACAGGGGGCAGATGGCTACACCTTC.

This clonotype was seen many times. V and J are TRBV27 and TRBJ2-7; TRBD2 matches at 13 bases. Trimming took 4 bases from V and 5 from J; bases not matched to a gene: 5. The length of the CDR3 is 15 residues. The germline gives CDR1 MNHEY, CDR2 SMNVEV (reference sequence). Here the CDR3 reads CASSSGLAGENEQYF. The CDR3 DNA reads as TGTGCCAGCAGTTCCGGACTAGCGGGAGAAAACGAGCAGTACTTC.